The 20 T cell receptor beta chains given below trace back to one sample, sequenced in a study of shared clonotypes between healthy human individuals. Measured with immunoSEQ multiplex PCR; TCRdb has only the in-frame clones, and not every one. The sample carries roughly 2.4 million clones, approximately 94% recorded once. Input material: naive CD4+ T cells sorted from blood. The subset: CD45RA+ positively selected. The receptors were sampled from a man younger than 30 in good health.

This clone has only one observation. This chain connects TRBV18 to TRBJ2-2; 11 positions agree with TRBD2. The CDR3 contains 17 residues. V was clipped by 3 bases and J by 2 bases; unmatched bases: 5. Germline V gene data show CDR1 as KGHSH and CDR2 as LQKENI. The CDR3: CASSPTLAGGNTGELFF. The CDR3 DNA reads TGTGCCAGCTCACCTACTCTAGCGGGGGGCAACACCGGGGAGCTGTTTTTT.

The CDR3 DNA follows: TGTGCCAGCAGCTTAGAAGGCAGTCGGACTGAAGCTTTCTTT. This codes for CASSLEGSRTEAFF. V and J are TRBV7-6 and TRBJ1-1; D gene uncertain. Trimming took off 1 base at V and 5 bases at J, with 11 bases between the two ends. The germline V gene encodes CDR1 SGHVS and CDR2 FNYEAQ. The CDR3 runs 14 residues. The full variable domain, rest sourced from reference TRBV7-6 and TRBJ1-1, is GAGVSQSPRYKVTKRGQDVALRCDPISGHVSLYWYRQALGQGPEFLTYFNYEAQQDKSGLPNDRFSAERPEGSISTLTIQRTEQRDSAMYRCASSLEGSRTEAFFGQGTRLTVV.

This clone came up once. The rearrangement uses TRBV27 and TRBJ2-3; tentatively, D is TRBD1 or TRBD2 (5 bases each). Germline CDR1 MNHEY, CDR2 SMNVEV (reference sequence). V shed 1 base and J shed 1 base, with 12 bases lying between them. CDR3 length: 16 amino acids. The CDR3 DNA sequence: TGTGCCAGCAGTTTATATCGGCAGGGAGGCACAGATACGCAGTATTTT. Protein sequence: CASSLYRQGGTDTQYF.

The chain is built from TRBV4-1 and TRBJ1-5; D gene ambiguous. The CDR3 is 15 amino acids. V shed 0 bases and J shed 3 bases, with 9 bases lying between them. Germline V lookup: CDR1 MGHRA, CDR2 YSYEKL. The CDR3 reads CASSQDGNYNQPQHF. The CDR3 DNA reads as TGCGCCAGCAGCCAAGACGGCAATTACAATCAGCCCCAGCATTTT.

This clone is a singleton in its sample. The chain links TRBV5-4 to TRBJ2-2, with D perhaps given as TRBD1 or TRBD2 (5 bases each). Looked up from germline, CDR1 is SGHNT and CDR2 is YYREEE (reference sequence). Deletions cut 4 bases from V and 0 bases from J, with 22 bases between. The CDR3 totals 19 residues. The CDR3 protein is CASSPYPRLGPTNTGELFF. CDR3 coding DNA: TGTGCCAGCAGCCCCTATCCTCGGTTGGGACCAACGAACACCGGGGAGCTGTTTTTT.

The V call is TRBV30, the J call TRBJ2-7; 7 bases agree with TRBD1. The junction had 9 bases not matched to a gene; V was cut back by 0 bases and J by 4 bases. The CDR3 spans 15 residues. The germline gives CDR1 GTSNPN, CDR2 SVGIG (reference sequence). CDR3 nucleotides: TGTGCCTGGAGTGTAGGGCAGGGGGTAAAATACGAGCAGTACTTC. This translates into CAWSVGQGVKYEQYF.

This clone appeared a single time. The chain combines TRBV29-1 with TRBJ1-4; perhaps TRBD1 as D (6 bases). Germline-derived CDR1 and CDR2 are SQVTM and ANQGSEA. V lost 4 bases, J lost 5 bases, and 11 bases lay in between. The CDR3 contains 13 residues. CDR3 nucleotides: TGCAGCGTTGGGGGGGCCTCGAATGAAAAACTGTTTTTT. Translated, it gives CSVGGASNEKLFF.

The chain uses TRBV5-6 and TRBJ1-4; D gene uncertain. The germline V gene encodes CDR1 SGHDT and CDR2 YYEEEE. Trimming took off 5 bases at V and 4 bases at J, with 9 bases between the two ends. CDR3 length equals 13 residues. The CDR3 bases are TGTGCCAGCAGTAGTGGACTTAATGAAAAACTGTTTTTT. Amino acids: CASSSGLNEKLFF.

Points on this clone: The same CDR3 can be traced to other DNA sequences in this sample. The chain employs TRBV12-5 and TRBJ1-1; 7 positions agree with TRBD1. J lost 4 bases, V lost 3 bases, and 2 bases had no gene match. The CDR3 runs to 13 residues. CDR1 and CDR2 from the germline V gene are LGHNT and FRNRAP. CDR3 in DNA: TGTGCTAGTGGTTTACAGGGGAGCACTGAAGCTTTCTTT. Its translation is CASGLQGSTEAFF.

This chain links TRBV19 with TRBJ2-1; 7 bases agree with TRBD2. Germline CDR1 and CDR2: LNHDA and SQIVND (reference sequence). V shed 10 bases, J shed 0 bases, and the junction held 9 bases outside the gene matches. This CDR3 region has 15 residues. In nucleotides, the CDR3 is TGTGCCACCTGTGAGGGCGGGGGCTCCTACAATGAGCAGTTCTTC. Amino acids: CATCEGGGSYNEQFF.

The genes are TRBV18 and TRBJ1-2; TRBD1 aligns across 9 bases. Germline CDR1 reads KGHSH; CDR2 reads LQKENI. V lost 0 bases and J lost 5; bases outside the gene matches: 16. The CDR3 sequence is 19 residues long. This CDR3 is CASSPPVGQGPHPKYGYTF. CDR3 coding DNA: TGTGCCAGCTCACCACCCGTAGGACAGGGGCCGCACCCAAAATATGGCTACACCTTC.

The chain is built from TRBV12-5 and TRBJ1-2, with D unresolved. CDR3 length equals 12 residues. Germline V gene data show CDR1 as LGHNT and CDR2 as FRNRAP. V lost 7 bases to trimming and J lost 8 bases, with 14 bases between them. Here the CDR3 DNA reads TGTGCTAGTGCCCTAGGGTCCTCCGGCTACACCTTC. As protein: CASALGSSGYTF.

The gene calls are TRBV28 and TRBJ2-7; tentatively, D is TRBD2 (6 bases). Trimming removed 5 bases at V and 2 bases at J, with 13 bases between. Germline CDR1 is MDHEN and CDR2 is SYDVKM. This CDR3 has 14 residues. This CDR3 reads CASSQSSGAYEQYF. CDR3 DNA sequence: TGTGCCAGCAGTCAAAGCTCGGGGGCCTACGAGCAGTACTTC.

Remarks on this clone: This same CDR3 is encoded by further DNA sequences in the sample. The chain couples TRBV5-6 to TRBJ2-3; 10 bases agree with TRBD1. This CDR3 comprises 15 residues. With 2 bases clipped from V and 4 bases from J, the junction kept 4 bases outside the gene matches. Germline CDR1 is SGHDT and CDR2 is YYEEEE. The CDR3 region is CASSFPGTGADTQYF. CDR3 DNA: TGTGCCAGCAGCTTTCCCGGGACAGGGGCAGATACGCAGTATTTT.

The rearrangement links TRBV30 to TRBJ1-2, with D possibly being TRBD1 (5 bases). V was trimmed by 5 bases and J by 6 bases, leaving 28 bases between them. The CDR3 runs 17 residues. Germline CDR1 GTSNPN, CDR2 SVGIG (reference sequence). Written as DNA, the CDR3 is TGTGCCTGGGATAAAAACCCCCCCGGGGAACGGGGGAATGGCTACACCTTC. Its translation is CAWDKNPPGERGNGYTF.

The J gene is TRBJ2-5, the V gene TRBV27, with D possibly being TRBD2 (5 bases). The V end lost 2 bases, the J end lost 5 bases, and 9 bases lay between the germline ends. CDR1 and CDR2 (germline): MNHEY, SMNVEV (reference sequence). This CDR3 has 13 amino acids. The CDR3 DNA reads TGTGCCAGCAGTTTACGGGGTTGGGAGACCCAGTACTTC. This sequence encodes CASSLRGWETQYF.

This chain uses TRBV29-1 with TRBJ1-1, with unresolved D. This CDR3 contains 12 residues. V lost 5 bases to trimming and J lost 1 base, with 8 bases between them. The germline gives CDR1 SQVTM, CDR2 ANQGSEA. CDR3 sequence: CSVLRENTEAFF. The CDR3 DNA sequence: TGCAGCGTTCTACGGGAGAACACTGAAGCTTTCTTT.

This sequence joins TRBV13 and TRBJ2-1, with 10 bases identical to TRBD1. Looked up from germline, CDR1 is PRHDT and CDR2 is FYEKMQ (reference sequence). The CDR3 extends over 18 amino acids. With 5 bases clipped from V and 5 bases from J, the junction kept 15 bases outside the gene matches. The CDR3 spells CASSPKDSGQGVDNEQFF. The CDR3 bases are TGTGCCAGCAGCCCGAAAGACTCCGGACAGGGGGTGGACAATGAGCAGTTCTTC.

CDR3 sequence: CASGLVPWERGSSYEQYF. DNA of the CDR3: TGTGCTAGTGGTTTGGTCCCTTGGGAGCGGGGAAGTTCCTACGAGCAGTACTTC. The V call is TRBV12-5, the J call TRBJ2-7, with TRBD2 identical over 7 bases. The CDR3 extends over 18 amino acids. Germline CDR1 LGHNT, CDR2 FRNRAP. Trimming took 0 bases from V and 1 from J; bases not matched to a gene: 12.

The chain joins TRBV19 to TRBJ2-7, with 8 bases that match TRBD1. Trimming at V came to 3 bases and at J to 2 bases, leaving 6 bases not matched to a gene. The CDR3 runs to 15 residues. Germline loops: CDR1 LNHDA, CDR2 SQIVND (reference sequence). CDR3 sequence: CASSMSGQGTYEQYF. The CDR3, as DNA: TGTGCCAGTAGTATGAGCGGACAGGGCACCTACGAGCAGTACTTC.